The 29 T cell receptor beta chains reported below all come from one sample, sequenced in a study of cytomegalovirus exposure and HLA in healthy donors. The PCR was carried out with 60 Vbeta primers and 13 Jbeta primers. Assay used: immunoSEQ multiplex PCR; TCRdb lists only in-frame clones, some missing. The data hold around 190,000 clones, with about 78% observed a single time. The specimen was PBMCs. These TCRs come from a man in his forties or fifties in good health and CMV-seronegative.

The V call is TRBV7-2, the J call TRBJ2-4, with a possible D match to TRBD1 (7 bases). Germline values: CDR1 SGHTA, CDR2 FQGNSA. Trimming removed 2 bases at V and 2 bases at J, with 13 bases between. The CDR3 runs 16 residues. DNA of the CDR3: TGTGCCAGCAGCTTAAGGAGGGGGCTGTCCAAAAACATTCAGTACTTC. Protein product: CASSLRRGLSKNIQYF.

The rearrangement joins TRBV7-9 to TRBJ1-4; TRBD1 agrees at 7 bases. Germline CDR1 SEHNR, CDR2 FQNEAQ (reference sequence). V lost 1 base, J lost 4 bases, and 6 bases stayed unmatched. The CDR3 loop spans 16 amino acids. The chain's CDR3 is CASSLVEGADNEKLFF. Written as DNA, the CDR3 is TGTGCCAGCAGCTTAGTGGAGGGGGCGGATAATGAAAAACTGTTTTTT.

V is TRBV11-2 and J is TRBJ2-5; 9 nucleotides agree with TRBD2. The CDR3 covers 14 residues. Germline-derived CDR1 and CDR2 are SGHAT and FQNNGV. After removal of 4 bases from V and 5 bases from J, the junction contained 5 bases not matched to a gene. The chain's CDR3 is CASSSAGGRETQYF. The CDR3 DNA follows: TGTGCCAGCAGCTCCGCGGGGGGGCGGGAGACCCAGTACTTC.

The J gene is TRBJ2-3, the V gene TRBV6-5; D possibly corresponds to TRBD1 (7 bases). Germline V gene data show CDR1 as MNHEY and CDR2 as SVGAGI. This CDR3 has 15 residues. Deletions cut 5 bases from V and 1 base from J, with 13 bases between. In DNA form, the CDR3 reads TGTGCCAGCAGTGGAGGGGGCCTTCGCACAGATACGCAGTATTTT. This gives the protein CASSGGGLRTDTQYF.

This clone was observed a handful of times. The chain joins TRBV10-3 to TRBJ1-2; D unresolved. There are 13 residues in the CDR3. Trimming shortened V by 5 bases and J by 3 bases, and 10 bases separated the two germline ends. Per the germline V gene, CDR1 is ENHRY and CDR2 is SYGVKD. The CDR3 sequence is CAISLDSDYGYTF. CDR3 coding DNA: TGTGCCATCAGTTTGGACTCCGACTATGGCTACACCTTC.

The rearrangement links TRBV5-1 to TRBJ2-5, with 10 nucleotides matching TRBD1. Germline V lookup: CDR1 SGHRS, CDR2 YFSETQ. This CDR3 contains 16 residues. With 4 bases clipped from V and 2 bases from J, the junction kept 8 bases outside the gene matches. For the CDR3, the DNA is TGCGCCAGCAGCCCGGGTGGGACAGGGGTTCAAGAGACCCAGTACTTC. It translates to CASSPGGTGVQETQYF.

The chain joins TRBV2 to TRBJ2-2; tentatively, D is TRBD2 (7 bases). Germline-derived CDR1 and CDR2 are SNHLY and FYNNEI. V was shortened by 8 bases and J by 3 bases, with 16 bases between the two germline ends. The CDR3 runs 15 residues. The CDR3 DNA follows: TGTGCCAGCCACCGAGGGGGGGGCTACACCGGGGAGCTGTTTTTT. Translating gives CASHRGGGYTGELFF.

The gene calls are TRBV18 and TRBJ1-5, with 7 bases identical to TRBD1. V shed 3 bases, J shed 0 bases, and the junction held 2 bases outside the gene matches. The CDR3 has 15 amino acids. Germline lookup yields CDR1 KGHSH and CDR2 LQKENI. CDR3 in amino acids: CASSPRDSSNQPQHF. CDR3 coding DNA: TGTGCCAGCTCACCGAGGGACAGTAGCAATCAGCCCCAGCATTTT. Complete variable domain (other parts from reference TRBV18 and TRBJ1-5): NAGVMQNPRHLVRRRGQEARLRCSPMKGHSHVYWYRQLPEEGLKFMVYLQKENIIDESGMPKERFSAEFPKEGPSILRIQQVVRGDSAAYFCASSPRDSSNQPQHFGDGTRLSIL.

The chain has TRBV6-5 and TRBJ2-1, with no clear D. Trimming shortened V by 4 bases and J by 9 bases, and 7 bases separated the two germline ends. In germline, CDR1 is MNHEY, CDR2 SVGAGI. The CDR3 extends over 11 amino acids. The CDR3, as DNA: TGTGCCAGCAGTTCTCCCGGTGAGCAGTTCTTC. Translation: CASSSPGEQFF.

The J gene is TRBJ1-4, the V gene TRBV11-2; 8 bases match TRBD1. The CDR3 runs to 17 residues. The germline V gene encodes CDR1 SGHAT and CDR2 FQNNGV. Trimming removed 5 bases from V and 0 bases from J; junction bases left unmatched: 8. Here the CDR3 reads CASSARTGRTTNEKLFF. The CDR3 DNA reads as TGTGCCAGCAGCGCCCGGACAGGGCGCACAACTAATGAAAAACTGTTTTTT.

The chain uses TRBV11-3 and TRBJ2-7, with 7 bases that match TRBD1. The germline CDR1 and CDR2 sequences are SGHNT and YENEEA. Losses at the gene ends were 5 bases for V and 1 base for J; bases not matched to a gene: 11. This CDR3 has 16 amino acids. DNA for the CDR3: TGTGCCAGCAGCCTACTCCGGGACAGCAGATCCTACGAGCAGTACTTC. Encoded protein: CASSLLRDSRSYEQYF.

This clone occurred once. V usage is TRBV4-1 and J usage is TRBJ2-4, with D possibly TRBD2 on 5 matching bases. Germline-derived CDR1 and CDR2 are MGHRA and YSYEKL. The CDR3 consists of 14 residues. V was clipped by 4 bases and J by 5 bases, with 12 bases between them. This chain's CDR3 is CASSLQDGENIQYF. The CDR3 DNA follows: TGCGCCAGCAGCCTCCAAGACGGGGAAAACATTCAGTACTTC.

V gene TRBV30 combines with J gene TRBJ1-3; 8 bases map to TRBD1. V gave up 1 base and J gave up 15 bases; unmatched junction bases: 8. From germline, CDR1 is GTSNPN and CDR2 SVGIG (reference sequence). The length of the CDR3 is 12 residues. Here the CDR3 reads CAWSETGTGPYF. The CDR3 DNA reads TGTGCCTGGAGTGAAACCGGGACAGGCCCATATTTT.

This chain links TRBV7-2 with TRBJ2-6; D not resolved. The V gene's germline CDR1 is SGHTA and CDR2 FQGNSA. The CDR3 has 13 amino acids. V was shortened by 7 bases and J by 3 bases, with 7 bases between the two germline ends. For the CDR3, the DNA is TGTGCCAGCAACAACCATGGGGCCAACGTCCTGACTTTC. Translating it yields CASNNHGANVLTF. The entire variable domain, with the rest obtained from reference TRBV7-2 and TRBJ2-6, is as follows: GAGVSQSPSNKVTEKGKDVELRCDPISGHTALYWYRQSLGQGLEFLIYFQGNSAPDKSGLPSDRFSAERTGGSVSTLTIQRTQQEDSAVYLCASNNHGANVLTFGAGSRLTVL.

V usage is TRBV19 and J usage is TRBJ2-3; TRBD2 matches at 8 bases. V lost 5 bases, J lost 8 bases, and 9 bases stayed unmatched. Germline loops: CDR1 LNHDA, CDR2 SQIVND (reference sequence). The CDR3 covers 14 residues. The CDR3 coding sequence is TGTGCCAGTAGTCCTTTCGGGGGGGCCGTTACGCAGTATTTT. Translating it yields CASSPFGGAVTQYF. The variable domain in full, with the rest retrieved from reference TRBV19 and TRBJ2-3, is DGGITQSPKYLFRKEGQNVTLSCEQNLNHDAMYWYRQDPGQGLRLIYYSQIVNDFQKGDIAEGYSVSREKKESFPLTVTSAQKNPTAFYLCASSPFGGAVTQYFGPGTRLTVL.

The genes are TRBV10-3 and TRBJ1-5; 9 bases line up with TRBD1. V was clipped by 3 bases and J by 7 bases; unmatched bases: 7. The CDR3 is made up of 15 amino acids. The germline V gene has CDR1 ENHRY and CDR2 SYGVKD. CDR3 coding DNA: TGTGCCATCAGTGATTCCGGGACAGGGACGCAGCCCCAGCATTTT. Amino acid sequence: CAISDSGTGTQPQHF.

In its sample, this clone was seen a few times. CDR3 amino acids: CASGLPSGVSTDTQYF. As DNA, the CDR3 is TGTGCTAGTGGCCTCCCTAGCGGGGTAAGCACAGATACGCAGTATTTT. V is TRBV12-5 and J is TRBJ2-3; 9 bases align to TRBD2. The CDR3 totals 16 residues. V gave up 6 bases and J gave up 0 bases; unmatched junction bases: 7. Germline-derived CDR1 and CDR2 are LGHNT and FRNRAP.

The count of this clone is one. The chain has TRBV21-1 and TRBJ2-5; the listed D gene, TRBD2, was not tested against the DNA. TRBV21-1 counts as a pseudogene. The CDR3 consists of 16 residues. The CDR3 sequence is CASGLRREKGQETQYF. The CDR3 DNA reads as TGTGCCAGCGGCCTGAGGCGGGAGAAAGGGCAAGAGACCCAGTACTTC.

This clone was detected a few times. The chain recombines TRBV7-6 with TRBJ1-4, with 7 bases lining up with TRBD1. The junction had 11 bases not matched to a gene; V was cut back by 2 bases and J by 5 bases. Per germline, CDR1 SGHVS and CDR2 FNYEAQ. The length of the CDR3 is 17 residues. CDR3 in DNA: TGTGCCAGCAGCTTACTTTCGCTCGGCAGGGGGAATGAAAAACTGTTTTTT. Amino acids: CASSLLSLGRGNEKLFF.

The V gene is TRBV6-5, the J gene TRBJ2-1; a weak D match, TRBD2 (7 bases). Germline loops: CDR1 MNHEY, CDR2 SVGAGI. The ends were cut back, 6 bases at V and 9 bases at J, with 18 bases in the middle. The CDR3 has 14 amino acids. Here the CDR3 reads CASSPQGGPGEQFF. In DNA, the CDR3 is TGTGCCAGCAGCCCACAGGGAGGGCCGGGTGAGCAGTTCTTC.

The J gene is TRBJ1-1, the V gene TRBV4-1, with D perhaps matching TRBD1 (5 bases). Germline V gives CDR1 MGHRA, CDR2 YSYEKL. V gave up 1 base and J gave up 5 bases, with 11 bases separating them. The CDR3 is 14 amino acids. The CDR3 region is CASSQVRGGTEAFF. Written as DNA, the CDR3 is TGCGCCAGCAGCCAAGTACGGGGGGGGACTGAAGCTTTCTTT.

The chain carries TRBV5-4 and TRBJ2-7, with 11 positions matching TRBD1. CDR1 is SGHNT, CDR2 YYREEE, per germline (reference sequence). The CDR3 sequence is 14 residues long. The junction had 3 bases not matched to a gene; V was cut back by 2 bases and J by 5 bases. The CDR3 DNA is TGTGCCAGCAGCTTAATGGGACAGGGGGACGAGCAGTACTTC. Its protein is CASSLMGQGDEQYF. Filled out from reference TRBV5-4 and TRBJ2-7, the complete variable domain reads ETGVTQSPTHLIKTRGQQVTLRCSSQSGHNTVSWYQQALGQGPQFIFQYYREEENGRGNFPPRFSGLQFPNYSSELNVNALELDDSALYLCASSLMGQGDEQYFGPGTRLTVT.

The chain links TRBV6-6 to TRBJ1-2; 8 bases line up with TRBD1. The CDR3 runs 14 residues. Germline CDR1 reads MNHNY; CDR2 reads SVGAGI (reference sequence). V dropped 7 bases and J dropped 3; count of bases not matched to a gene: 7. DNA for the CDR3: TGTGCCAGCAAAGCGACAGGGGCAGACTATGGCTACACCTTC. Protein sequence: CASKATGADYGYTF.

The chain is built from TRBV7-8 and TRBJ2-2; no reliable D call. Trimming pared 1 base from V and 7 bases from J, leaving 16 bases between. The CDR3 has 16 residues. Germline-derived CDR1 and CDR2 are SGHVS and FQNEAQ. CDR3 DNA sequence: TGTGCCAGCAGCTTAGAAGGCCCTCTATCGGGCGGGGAGCTGTTTTTT. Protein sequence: CASSLEGPLSGGELFF.

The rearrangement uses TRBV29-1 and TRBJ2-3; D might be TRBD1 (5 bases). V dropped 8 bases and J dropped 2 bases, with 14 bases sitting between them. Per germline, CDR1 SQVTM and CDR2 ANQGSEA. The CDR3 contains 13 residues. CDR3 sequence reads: CSSFDSNTDTQYF. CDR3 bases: TGCAGCTCCTTCGACAGTAACACAGATACGCAGTATTTT.

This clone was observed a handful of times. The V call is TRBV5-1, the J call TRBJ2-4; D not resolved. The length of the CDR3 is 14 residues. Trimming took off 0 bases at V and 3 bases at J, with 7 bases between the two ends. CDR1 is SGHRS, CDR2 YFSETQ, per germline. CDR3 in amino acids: CASSLDAVKNIQYF. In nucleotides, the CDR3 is TGCGCCAGCAGCTTGGACGCGGTCAAAAACATTCAGTACTTC.

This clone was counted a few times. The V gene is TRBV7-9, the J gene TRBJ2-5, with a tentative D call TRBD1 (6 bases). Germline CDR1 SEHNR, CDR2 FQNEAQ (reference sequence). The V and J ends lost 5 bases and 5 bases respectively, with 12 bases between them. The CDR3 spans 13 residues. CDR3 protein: CASSPDRKETQYF. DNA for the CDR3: TGTGCCAGCAGCCCGGACAGAAAGGAGACCCAGTACTTC.

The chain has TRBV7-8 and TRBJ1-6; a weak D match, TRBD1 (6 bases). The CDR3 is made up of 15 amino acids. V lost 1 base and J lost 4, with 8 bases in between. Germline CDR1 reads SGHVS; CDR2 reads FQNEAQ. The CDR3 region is CASSLDRVYNSPLHF. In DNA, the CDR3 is TGTGCCAGCAGCTTAGACAGGGTGTATAATTCACCCCTCCACTTT.

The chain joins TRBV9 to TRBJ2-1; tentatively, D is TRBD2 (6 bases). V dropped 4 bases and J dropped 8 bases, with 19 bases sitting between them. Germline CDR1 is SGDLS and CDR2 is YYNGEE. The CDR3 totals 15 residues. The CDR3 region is CASSPRGSGGDEQFF. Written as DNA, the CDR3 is TGTGCCAGCAGCCCTCGGGGTAGCGGCGGGGATGAGCAGTTCTTC.